This passage covers 11 T cell receptor beta chains from one sample sequenced in a study of CD8+CD57+ T cells in acquired aplastic anemia (dated by TCRdb to 2016 to 2018). The sequencer listed for this sample is Illumina HiSeq 2000. Profiling of TCR beta VDJ combinations and CDR3 sequences used genomic DNA as the template. Using fastp at Q25 and MiXCR, TCRdb reprocessed the public reads and kept productive beta chains. A single entry per CDR3 protein holds the most common genes and DNA from its merged rows. Recorded for this sample are fewer than 300,000 distinct CDR3 sequences; approximately 86% of them occurred a single time. The top ten constitute 40% to 55% of the sample. Flow cytometry had shown CD8+CD57+ cell expansion in the patients selected for sequencing. The specimen sequenced was sorted CD4+, CD8+, or CD8+CD57+ T cells (not recorded which) from PBMCs. These receptors came from a human donor with aplastic anemia.

J is TRBJ2-7 and V is TRBV7-8, with 7 bases lining up with TRBD1. CDR3 size: 17 residues. The germline V gene has CDR1 SGHVS and CDR2 FQNEAQ. Trimming removed 3 bases from V and 6 bases from J; junction bases left unmatched: 17. Here the CDR3 reads CASSFHSDGTALSEQYF. The DNA for the CDR3 is TGTGCCAGCAGCTTTCATTCAGACGGGACAGCCCTTTCCGAGCAGTACTTC.

Of note for this clonotype: The missing conserved phenylalanine or tryptophan at the end of this CDR3 makes a read error likely. The DNA is omitted, as the CDR3 cannot be located on it reliably, and the CDR3 follows TCRdb's listing. The chain is built from TRBV7-2 and TRBJ2-3; the D call of TRBD1 is as the table states it, not checked on the DNA. CDR1 and CDR2 (germline): SGHTA, FQGNSA. A total of 13 residues make up the CDR3, ends included. The CDR3 here is CASSFRDRPFKET.

The chain links TRBV7-8 to TRBJ2-7; a possible D gene is TRBD2 (5 bases). This CDR3 has 14 residues. V was clipped by 0 bases and J by 8 bases, with 14 bases between them. Germline-derived CDR1 and CDR2 are SGHVS and FQNEAQ. The CDR3 DNA sequence: TGTGCCAGCAGCTTAGCGGGCAGTACCGGGAAGCAGTACGTC. Amino acids: CASSLAGSTGKQYV.

Concerning this clonotype: No conserved phenylalanine or tryptophan ends this CDR3, so it is likely a read error. Because the CDR3's place on the DNA is in doubt, the DNA is left out and the CDR3 is given as listed by TCRdb. CDR3: CASSDGGIPEQHY. This chain connects TRBV15 to TRBJ2-1; whether TRBD1, the table's D call, matches the DNA was not checked. Germline V gives CDR1 LNHNV, CDR2 YYDKDF (reference sequence). The CDR3 numbers 13 amino acids, ends counted.

The chain couples TRBV5-8 to TRBJ2-7, with TRBD1 matching over 7 bases. This CDR3 region has 18 residues. CDR1 SGHTS and CDR2 YDEGEE come from the germline V gene. V dropped 4 bases and J dropped 1; count of bases not matched to a gene: 17. Written as DNA, the CDR3 is TGTGCCAGCAGCCCCCTAGGGGACGGGACAGCCCTTTCCTACGAGCAGTACGTC. Translating gives CASSPLGDGTALSYEQYV.

This chain joins TRBV9 and TRBJ1-2, with TRBD1 matching over 7 bases. Per germline, CDR1 SGDLS and CDR2 YYNGEE. The CDR3 extends over 15 amino acids. Losses at the gene ends were 3 bases for V and 12 bases for J; bases not matched to a gene: 17. The DNA of the CDR3 is TGTGCCAGCAGCGGGAGGGACCGACAGGGAGGAAACAACACCTTC. The encoded protein is CASSGRDRQGGNNTF.

The rearrangement links TRBV7-9 to TRBJ1-1; unclear D gene. CDR1 is SEHNR and CDR2 is FQNEAQ in the germline V gene (reference sequence). V lost 1 base to trimming and J lost 9 bases, with 15 bases between them. This CDR3 spans 14 amino acids. The CDR3 nucleotides read TGTGCCAGCAGCTTAGGAAGGCAAGCCACGAAAGCTTTCTTT. Translation: CASSLGRQATKAFF.

The chain uses TRBV7-8 and TRBJ1-2; possibly TRBD1 for D (5 bases). CDR3 size: 16 residues. The germline V gene encodes CDR1 SGHVS and CDR2 FQNEAQ. With 3 bases removed from V and 9 bases from J, the gap between germline ends came to 23 bases. In nucleotides, the CDR3 is TGTGCCAGCAGCTTGGAGAGGGACGGGCTAGTACATTGCTACACCTTC. This sequence encodes CASSLERDGLVHCYTF.

Of note for this clonotype: The CDR3 does not close with the conserved phenylalanine or tryptophan, likely indicating a read error. The gene calls are TRBV15 and TRBJ2-6, with TRBD2 identical over 7 bases. Germline values: CDR1 LNHNV, CDR2 YYDKDF (reference sequence). After removal of 5 bases from V and 0 bases from J, the junction contained 7 bases not matched to a gene. The CDR3 has 17 residues. CDR3 loop: CATSLGRGPSGANVLTG. DNA for the CDR3: TGTGCCACCAGCCTAGGGAGGGGCCCCTCTGGGGCCAACGTCCTGACTGGC.

The J gene is TRBJ2-3, the V gene TRBV7-9; D is possibly TRBD1 or TRBD2 (6 bases each). The end of the DNA is better explained by TRBJ2-7, so the J call may be wrong. In germline, CDR1 is SEHNR, CDR2 FQNEAQ (reference sequence). The CDR3 runs 12 residues. DNA for the CDR3: TGTGCCGGGGACGGGGGCAGGGAGACGCAGTACTTC. It is translated as CAGDGGRETQYF.

Concerning this clonotype itself: In this CDR3 the conserved last residue, phenylalanine or tryptophan, is missing, so a read error is likely. It is unclear where the CDR3 begins or ends on the DNA, so no DNA is shown, and the CDR3 is as TCRdb lists it. The chain is built from TRBV7-2 and TRBJ2-3; whether TRBD2, the table's D call, matches the DNA was not checked. The length of the CDR3 is 13 amino acids, counting both ends. Per the germline V gene, CDR1 is SGHTA and CDR2 is FQGNSA. The CDR3 spells CASSFGTSGREDQ.